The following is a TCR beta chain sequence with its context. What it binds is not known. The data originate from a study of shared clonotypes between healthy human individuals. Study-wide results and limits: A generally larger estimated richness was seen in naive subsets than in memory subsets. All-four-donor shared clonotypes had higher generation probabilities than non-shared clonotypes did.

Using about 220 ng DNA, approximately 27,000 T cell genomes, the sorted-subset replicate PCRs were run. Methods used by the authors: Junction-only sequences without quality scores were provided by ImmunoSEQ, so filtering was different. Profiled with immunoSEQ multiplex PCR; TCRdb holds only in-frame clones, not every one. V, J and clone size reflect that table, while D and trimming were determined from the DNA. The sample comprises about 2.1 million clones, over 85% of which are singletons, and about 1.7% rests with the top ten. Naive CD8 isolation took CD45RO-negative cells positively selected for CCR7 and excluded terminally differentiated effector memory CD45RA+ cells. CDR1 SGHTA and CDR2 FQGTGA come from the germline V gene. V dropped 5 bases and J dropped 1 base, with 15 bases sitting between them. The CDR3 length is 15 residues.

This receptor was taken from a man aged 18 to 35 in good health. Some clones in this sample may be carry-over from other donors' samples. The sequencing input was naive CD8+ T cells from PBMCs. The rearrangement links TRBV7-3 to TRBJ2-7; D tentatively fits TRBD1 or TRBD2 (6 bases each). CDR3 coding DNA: TGTGCCAGCAGCGAGGGGGGAGGCCCTTCCTACGAGCAGTACTTC. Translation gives CASSEGGGPSYEQYF. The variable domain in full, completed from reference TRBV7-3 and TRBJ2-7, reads GAGVSQTPSNKVTEKGKYVELRCDPISGHTALYWYRQSLGQGPEFLIYFQGTGAADDSGLPNDRFFAVRPEGSVSTLKIQRTERGDSAVYLCASSEGGGPSYEQYFGPGTRLTVT.